This entry describes one T cell receptor (beta chain). The data were obtained in a study of cytomegalovirus exposure and HLA in healthy donors. V was trimmed by 6 bases and J by 3 bases, leaving 9 bases between them. This CDR3 spans 13 amino acids. Germline assignment: CDR1 MNHNY and CDR2 SVGAGI (reference sequence). Repertoires were generated with immunoSEQ multiplex PCR, while TCRdb's copy carries only in-frame clones and drops some. The sample shows 250,000 to 400,000 clones, approximately 88% of them seen only once. This chain uses TRBV6-6 with TRBJ1-5; TRBD1 might be the D (5 bases). Sequencing was done on a sample of PBMCs. This receptor was obtained from a man aged 30 to 39 in good health and CMV-seronegative. The CDR3 is CASSQTVNQPQHF. As DNA, the CDR3 is TGTGCCAGCAGCCAGACAGTCAATCAGCCCCAGCATTTT.